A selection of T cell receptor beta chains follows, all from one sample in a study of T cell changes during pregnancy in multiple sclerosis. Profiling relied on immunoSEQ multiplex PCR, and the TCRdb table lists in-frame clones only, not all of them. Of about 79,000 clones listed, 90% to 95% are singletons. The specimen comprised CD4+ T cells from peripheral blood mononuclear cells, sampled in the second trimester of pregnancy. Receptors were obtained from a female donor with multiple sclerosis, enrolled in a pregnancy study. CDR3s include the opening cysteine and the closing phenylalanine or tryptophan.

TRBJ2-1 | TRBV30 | CAWTRRGKSGNEQFF
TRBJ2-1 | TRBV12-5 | CASGPGGTPTRSEQFF
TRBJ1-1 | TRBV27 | CASSFGRVNTEAFF
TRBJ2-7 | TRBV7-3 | CASSFRDNWEQYF
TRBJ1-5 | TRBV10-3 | CAISDRPRNRERNQPQHF
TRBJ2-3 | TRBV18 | CASSRDPGAGPDTQYF
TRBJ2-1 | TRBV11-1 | CASSLNLENEQFF
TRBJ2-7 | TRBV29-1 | CSAGTSVYEQYF
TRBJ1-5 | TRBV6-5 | CASSSRQGYQPQHF
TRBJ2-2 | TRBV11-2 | CASSSLAGGVTGELFF
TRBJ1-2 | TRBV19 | CASIEGTGGYGYTF
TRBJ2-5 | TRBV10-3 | CATIAGTEQETQYF
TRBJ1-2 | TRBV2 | CASTRTGNGYTF
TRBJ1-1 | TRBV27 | CASTLIGGSTEAFF
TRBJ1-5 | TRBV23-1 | CASSQSDVRDSGNQPQHF
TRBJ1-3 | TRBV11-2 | CASSLTDSAFTGNTIYF
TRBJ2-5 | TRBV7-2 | CASSSQRGGWETQYF
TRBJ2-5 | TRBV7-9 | CASGRGETQYF
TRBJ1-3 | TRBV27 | CATRPRGVGNTIYF
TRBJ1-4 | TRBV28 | CASSRQGATNEKLFF
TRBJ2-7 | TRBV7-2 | CASSLAQGPYEQYF
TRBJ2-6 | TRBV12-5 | CASAVSSGANVLTF
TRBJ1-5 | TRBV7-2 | CASSLTSFGVSNQPQHF
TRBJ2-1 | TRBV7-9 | CASSSYSGRALYNEQFF
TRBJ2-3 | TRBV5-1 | CASSFGLQTFTDTQYF
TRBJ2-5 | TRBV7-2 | CASSLVATQETQYF